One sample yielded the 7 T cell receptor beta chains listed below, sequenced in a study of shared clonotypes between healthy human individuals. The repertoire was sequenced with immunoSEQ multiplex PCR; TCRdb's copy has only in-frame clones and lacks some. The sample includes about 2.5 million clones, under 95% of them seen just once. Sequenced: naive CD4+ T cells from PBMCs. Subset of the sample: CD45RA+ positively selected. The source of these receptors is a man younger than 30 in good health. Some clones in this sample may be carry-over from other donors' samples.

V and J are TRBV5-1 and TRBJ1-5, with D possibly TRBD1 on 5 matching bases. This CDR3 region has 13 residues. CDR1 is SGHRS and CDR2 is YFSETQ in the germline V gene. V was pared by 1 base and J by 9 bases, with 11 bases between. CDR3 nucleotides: TGCGCCAGCAGCTTGCGGGGCTGGGGGCCCCAGCATTTT. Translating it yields CASSLRGWGPQHF.

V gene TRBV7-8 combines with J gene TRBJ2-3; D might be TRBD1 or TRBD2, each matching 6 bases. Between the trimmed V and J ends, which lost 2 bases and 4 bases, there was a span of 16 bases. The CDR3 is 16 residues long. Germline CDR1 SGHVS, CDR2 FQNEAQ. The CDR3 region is CASSLLWRGKPDTQYF. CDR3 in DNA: TGTGCCAGCAGCTTACTTTGGAGGGGGAAGCCAGATACGCAGTATTTT.

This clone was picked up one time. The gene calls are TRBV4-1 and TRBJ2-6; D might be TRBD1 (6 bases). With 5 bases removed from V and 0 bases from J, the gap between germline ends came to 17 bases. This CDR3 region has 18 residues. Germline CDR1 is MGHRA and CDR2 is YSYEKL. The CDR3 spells CASSERDNPSSGANVLTF. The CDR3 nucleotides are TGCGCCAGCAGCGAGAGGGACAATCCGAGCTCTGGGGCCAACGTCCTGACTTTC.

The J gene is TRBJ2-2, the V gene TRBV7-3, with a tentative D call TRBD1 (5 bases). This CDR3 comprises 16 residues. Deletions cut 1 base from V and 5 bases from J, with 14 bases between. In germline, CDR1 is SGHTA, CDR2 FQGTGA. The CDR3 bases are TGTGCCAGCAGCTTAAAGGGGCCTTTGGATACCGGGGAGCTGTTTTTT. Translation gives CASSLKGPLDTGELFF.

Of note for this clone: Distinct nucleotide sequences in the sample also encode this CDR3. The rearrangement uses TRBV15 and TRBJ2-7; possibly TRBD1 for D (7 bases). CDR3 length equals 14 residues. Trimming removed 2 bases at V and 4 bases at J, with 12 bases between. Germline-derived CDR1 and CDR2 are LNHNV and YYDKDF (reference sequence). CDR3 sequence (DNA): TGTGCCACCAGCAGACAGGGGGGAGGATACGAGCAGTACTTC. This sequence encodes CATSRQGGGYEQYF. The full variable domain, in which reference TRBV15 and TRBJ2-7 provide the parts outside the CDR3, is DAMVIQNPRYQVTQFGKPVTLSCSQTLNHNVMYWYQQKSSQAPKLLFHYYDKDFNNEADTPDNFQSRRPNTSFCFLDIRSPGLGDTAMYLCATSRQGGGYEQYFGPGTRLTVT.

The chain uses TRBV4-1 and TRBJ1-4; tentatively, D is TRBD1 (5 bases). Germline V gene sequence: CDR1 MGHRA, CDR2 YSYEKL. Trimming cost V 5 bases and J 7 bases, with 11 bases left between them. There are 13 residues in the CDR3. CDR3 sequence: CASSRGFGEKLFF. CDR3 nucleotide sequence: TGCGCCAGCAGCAGGGGTTTCGGTGAAAAACTGTTTTTT.

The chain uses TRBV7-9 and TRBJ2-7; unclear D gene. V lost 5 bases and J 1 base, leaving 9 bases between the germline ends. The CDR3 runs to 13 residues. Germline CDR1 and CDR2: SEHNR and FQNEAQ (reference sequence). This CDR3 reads CASSPPQSYEQYF. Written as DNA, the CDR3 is TGTGCCAGCAGCCCCCCCCAGTCCTACGAGCAGTACTTC. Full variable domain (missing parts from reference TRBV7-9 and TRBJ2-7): DTGVSQNPRHKITKRGQNVTFRCDPISEHNRLYWYRQTLGQGPEFLTYFQNEAQLEKSRLLSDRFSAERPKGSFSTLEIQRTEQGDSAMYLCASSPPQSYEQYFGPGTRLTVT.